This T cell receptor (beta chain) was identified during a study of T cell repertoires in cytomegalovirus infection. This clonotype was detected only a few times. TCRdb reprocessed the reads via MiXCR and lists one record per CDR3 protein. The table shows some 390,000 distinct CDR3 sequences, with 18% occurring only once. The sequencing input was PBMCs. This receptor was taken from a human donor in good health (CMV status not recorded). Some clones in this sample may be carry-over from other donors' samples.

CDR3 sequence (DNA): TGTGCCAGCTCACCACGGGCGGCAGGGGGTACTGAAGCTTTCTTT. Translated, it gives CASSPRAAGGTEAFF. The genes are TRBV18 and TRBJ1-1; 7 bases fit TRBD1. The CDR3 is 15 amino acids. Germline CDR1 reads KGHSH; CDR2 reads LQKENI. Trimming at V came to 1 base and at J to 5 bases, leaving 7 bases not matched to a gene.